This TCR beta chain was observed in a study of T cell responses to AZD1222 COVID-19 vaccine. Findings and caveats of the study: The study found Spike-specific TCR breadth and depth rose after two AZD1222 doses. Most donors were white British, females outnumbered males, and clonal diversity was possibly underestimated.

About this clone: Its antigen is currently unknown.

The CDR3 runs 12 residues. The V end was cut by 2 bases, the J end by 7 bases, with 8 bases between. Measured with immunoSEQ multiplex PCR; TCRdb has only the in-frame clones, and not every one. Of 140,000 to 150,000 clones in the sample, about 92% were seen once. This sequence was found in an adult who received the AZD1222 COVID-19 vaccine. The gene calls are TRBV12-3 or TRBV12-4 and TRBJ1-1; D is perhaps TRBD1 (5 bases). This specimen consisted of peripheral blood, obtained 28 days after the second AZD1222 dose. Written as DNA, the CDR3 is TGTGCCAGCAGTTTATTCGGGGGTGAAGCTTTCTTT. Translation: CASSLFGGEAFF.